There are many counts of the clone carrying this T cell receptor beta chain. Its antigen is still unknown. The sample belongs to a study of T cells after yellow fever vaccination. The study, taken as a whole, reports: Any FACS-sorted repertoire could hold abundant clonotypes that contaminate it from the bulk population. At approximately 95% for CD4 and approximately 88% for CD8, most primary-vaccination clones showed up again after the booster. Clonotype sharing between CD4 and CD8 compartments was small.

V gave up 4 bases and J gave up 0 bases, with 9 bases separating them. The CDR3 is made up of 15 amino acids. Germline V gene sequence: CDR1 LGHNA, CDR2 YSLEER. Researchers made TCR cDNA using 5'RACE template switching, and this step added a universal primer site and UMIs. From the 5' RACE reads, TCRdb called clonotypes with MiXCR, one entry per CDR3 protein. The sample lists about 310,000 distinct CDR3 sequences; approximately 3.9% were seen once. The specimen comprised PBMCs, sampled on the day of the yellow fever booster vaccination. This TCR was sampled from a man aged 18 to 30 who received the YFV17D yellow fever vaccine. The J gene is TRBJ2-2, the V gene TRBV4-3; D is ambiguous. CDR3 residues: CASSPRAPNTGELFF. The DNA of the CDR3 is TGCGCCAGCAGCCCACGAGCCCCGAACACCGGGGAGCTGTTTTTT.